This T cell receptor (beta chain) appears in the sequencing data of a study of cytomegalovirus exposure and HLA in healthy donors. Primers: 60 Vbeta forward and 13 Jbeta reverse. The repertoire was sequenced with immunoSEQ multiplex PCR; TCRdb's copy has only in-frame clones and lacks some. The table records about 140,000 clones, roughly two thirds of them present only once. The CDR3 loop spans 16 amino acids. Germline trimming cut 4 bases from V and 4 bases from J; bases unmatched to any gene: 11. Per the germline V gene, CDR1 is SGDLS and CDR2 is YYNGEE. This TCR derives from a male donor in good health and CMV-seronegative. Sequencing used PBMCs. The chain uses TRBV9 and TRBJ2-1, with 7 bases fitting TRBD1. The DNA for the CDR3 is TGTGCCAGCAGCCAAGGGTGGGGACAGTCTTACAATGAGCAGTTCTTC. As protein: CASSQGWGQSYNEQFF.